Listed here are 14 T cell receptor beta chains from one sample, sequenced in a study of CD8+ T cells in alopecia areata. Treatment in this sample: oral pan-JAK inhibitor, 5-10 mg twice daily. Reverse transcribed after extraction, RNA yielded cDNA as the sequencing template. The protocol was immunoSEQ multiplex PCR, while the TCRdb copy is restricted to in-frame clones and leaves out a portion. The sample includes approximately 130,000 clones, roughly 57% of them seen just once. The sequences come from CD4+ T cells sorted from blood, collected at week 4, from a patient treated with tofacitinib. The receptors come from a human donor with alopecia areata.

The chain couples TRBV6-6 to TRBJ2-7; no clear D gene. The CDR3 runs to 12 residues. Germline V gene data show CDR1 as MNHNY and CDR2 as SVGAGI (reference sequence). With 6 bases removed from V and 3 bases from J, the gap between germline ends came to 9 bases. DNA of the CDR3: TGTGCCAGCAGCCCGGACGGCTACGAGCAGTACTTC. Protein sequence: CASSPDGYEQYF.

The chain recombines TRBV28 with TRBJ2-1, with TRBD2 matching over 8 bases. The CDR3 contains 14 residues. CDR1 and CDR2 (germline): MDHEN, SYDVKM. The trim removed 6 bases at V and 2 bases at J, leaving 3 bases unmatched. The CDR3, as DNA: TGTGCCAGCAGCCGGGGACTAGCCTACAATGAGCAGTTCTTC. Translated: CASSRGLAYNEQFF.

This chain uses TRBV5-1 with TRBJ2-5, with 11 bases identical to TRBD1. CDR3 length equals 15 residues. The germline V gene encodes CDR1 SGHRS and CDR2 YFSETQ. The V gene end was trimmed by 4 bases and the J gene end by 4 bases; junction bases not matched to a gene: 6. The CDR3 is CASSPGQGARETQYF. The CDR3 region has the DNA TGCGCCAGCAGCCCAGGACAGGGGGCGAGAGAGACCCAGTACTTC.

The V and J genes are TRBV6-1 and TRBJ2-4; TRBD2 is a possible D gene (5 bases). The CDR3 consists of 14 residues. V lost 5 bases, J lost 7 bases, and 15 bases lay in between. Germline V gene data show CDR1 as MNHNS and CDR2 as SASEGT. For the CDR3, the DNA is TGTGCCAGCAGTATAGTCCCACGAGGGAACATTCAGTACTTC. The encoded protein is CASSIVPRGNIQYF.

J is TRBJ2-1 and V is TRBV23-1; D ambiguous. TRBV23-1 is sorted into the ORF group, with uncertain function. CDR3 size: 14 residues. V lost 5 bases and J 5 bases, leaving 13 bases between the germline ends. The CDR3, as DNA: TGCGCCAGCAGTTCAATCTCCACAAACAATGAGCAGTTCTTC. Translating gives CASSSISTNNEQFF.

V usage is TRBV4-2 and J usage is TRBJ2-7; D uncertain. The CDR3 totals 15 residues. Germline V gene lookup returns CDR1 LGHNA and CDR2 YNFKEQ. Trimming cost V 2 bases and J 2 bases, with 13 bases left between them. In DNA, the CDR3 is TGTGCCAGCAGCCAAAACGGAGATCCGACCTACGAGCAGTACTTC. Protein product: CASSQNGDPTYEQYF.

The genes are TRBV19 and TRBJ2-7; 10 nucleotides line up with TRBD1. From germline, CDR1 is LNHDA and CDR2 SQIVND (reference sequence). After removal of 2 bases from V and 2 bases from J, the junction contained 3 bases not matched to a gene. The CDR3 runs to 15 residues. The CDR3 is CASSIPGQGTYEQYF. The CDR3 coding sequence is TGTGCCAGTAGTATACCGGGACAGGGGACCTACGAGCAGTACTTC.

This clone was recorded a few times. CDR3 DNA: TGTGCCAGCAGCTCCGCTACTGAAGCTTTCTTT. Translated, it gives CASSSATEAFF. The rearrangement links TRBV7-9 to TRBJ1-1; no definite D call. V was pared by 4 bases and J by 5 bases, with 5 bases between. The CDR3 extends over 11 amino acids. Germline CDR1 is SEHNR and CDR2 is FQNEAQ (reference sequence).

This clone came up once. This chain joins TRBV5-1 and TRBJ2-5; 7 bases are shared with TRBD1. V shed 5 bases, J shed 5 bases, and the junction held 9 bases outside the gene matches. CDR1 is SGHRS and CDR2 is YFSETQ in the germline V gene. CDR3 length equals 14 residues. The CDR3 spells CASSKDRYRETQYF. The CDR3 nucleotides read TGCGCCAGCAGTAAGGACAGGTACCGGGAGACCCAGTACTTC.

Written as DNA, the CDR3 is TGTGCCAGCAGTTTAAAAGGGGGTTATGGCTACACCTTC. Its translation: CASSLKGGYGYTF. This chain joins TRBV27 and TRBJ1-2; TRBD1 is a possible D gene (6 bases). V shed 2 bases and J shed 5 bases, with 9 bases lying between them. Germline lookup yields CDR1 MNHEY and CDR2 SMNVEV (reference sequence). The CDR3 extends over 13 amino acids.

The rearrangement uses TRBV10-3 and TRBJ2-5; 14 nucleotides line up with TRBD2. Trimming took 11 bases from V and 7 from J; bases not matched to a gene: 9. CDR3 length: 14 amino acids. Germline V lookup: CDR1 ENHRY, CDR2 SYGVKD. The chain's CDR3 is CAAGLAGGFGTQYF. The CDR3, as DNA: TGTGCCGCTGGACTAGCGGGAGGTTTTGGGACCCAGTACTTC.

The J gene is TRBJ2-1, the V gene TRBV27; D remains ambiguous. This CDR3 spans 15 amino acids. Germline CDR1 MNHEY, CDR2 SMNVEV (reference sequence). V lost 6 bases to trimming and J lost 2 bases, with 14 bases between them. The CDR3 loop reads CASRLRSEPYNEQFF. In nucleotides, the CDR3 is TGTGCCAGCAGATTAAGGTCTGAACCCTACAATGAGCAGTTCTTC.

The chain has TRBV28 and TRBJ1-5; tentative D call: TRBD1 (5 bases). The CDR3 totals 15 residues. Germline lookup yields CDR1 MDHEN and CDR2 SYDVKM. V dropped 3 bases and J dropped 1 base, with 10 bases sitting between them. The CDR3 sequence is CASSLVGASNQPQHF. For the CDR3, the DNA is TGTGCCAGCAGTTTGGTTGGGGCAAGCAATCAGCCCCAGCATTTT.

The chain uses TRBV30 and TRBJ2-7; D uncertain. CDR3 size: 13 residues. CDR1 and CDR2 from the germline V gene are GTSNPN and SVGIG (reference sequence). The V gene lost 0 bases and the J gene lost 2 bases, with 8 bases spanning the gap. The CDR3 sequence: CAWSVNGPYEQYF. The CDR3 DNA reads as TGTGCCTGGAGTGTAAACGGACCCTACGAGCAGTACTTC. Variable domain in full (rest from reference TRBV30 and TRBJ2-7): SQTIHQWPATLVQPVGSPLSLECTVEGTSNPNLYWYRQAAGRGLQLLFYSVGIGQISSEVPQNLSASRPQDRQFILSSKKLLLSDSGFYLCAWSVNGPYEQYFGPGTRLTVT.